Following are 22 T cell receptor beta chains from one sample sequenced in a study of cytomegalovirus exposure and HLA in healthy donors. The study ran its PCR with 60 Vbeta and 13 Jbeta primers. Method: immunoSEQ multiplex PCR; TCRdb's copy keeps in-frame clones and lacks some. The repertoire holds about 160,000 clones, with more than 75% as singletons. The source material was PBMCs. These receptors all stem from a human donor in good health.

The chain is built from TRBV9 and TRBJ2-7; 7 positions match TRBD2. Looked up from germline, CDR1 is SGDLS and CDR2 is YYNGEE. The CDR3 consists of 15 residues. J was trimmed by 0 bases and V by 0 bases; bases with no gene match: 3. The CDR3 DNA reads TGTGCCAGCAGCGTAGATGCGGGAGACTCCTACGAGCAGTACTTC. It codes for CASSVDAGDSYEQYF.

V is TRBV7-9 and J is TRBJ1-2; 7 positions agree with TRBD1. The CDR3 length is 16 residues. Losses at the gene ends were 6 bases for V and 2 bases for J; bases not matched to a gene: 12. Germline assignment: CDR1 SEHNR and CDR2 FQNEAQ (reference sequence). CDR3 sequence reads: CASSRSPGGDNYGYTF. The DNA of the CDR3 is TGTGCCAGCAGTCGGTCCCCAGGGGGTGACAACTATGGCTACACCTTC.

The rearrangement uses TRBV5-8 and TRBJ2-6, with D uncertain. This CDR3 spans 16 amino acids. The germline gives CDR1 SGHTS, CDR2 YDEGEE. Between the trimmed V and J ends, which lost 0 bases and 2 bases, there was a span of 9 bases. Here the CDR3 DNA reads TGTGCCAGCAGCTTGGATCGGGTGGCTGGGGCCAACGTCCTGACTTTC. Its protein product is CASSLDRVAGANVLTF. Together with reference TRBV5-8 and TRBJ2-6, the CDR3 gives the full variable domain: EAGVTQSPTHLIKTRGQQATLRCSPISGHTSVYWYQQALGLGLQFLLWYDEGEERNRGNFPPRFSGRQFPNYSSELNVNALELEDSALYLCASSLDRVAGANVLTFGAGSRLTVL.

The chain combines TRBV19 with TRBJ1-1; a possible D gene is TRBD1 (5 bases). CDR1 is LNHDA, CDR2 SQIVND, per germline (reference sequence). The length of the CDR3 is 13 residues. V was trimmed by 7 bases and J by 2 bases, leaving 11 bases between them. This chain's CDR3 is CASTGLVNTEAFF. DNA of the CDR3: TGTGCCAGTACAGGGTTGGTTAACACTGAAGCTTTCTTT.

For this clone: The junction differs from germline at one of its ends, possibly a read error. This sequence joins TRBV28 and TRBJ2-1; TRBD2 might be the D (7 bases). Per the germline V gene, CDR1 is MDHEN and CDR2 is SYDVKM. This CDR3 is 15 amino acids long. CDR3 protein: CASSPHSAGEHSGVF. The CDR3 region has the DNA TGTGCCAGCAGCCCACATAGTGCGGGAGAGCACTCAGGGGTCTTC.

The rearrangement uses TRBV11-3 and TRBJ2-5, with a possible D match to TRBD1 (5 bases). The germline V gene has CDR1 SGHNT and CDR2 YENEEA. This CDR3 has 13 amino acids. Trimming pared 8 bases from V and 1 base from J, leaving 11 bases between. The CDR3 bases are TGTGCCAGCGGCCAAAGGGGCCAAGAGACCCAGTACTTC. Its protein is CASGQRGQETQYF.

About this clone itself: Other nucleotide sequences in the sample specify the same CDR3. The V and J genes are TRBV7-9 and TRBJ2-3; 11 bases are shared with TRBD2. With V trimmed by 5 bases and J by 5 bases, 3 bases remained unmatched. The germline gives CDR1 SEHNR, CDR2 FQNEAQ (reference sequence). The CDR3 sequence is 14 residues long. This chain's CDR3 is CASSVGLAVDTQYF. The DNA of the CDR3 is TGTGCCAGCAGCGTGGGACTAGCGGTAGATACGCAGTATTTT.

This clone was counted a single time. V usage is TRBV4-2 and J usage is TRBJ2-1, with D maybe TRBD1 (6 bases). Germline-derived CDR1 and CDR2 are LGHNA and YNFKEQ. CDR3 length: 15 amino acids. V shed 1 base and J shed 7 bases, with 14 bases lying between them. In nucleotides, the CDR3 is TGTGCCAGCAGCCAAGCGGAAACAGGGAAAAATGAGCAGTTCTTC. Translation: CASSQAETGKNEQFF.

This clone was detected once. The rearrangement uses TRBV5-4 and TRBJ1-1, with 10 bases fitting TRBD1. The junction had 5 bases not matched to a gene; V was cut back by 5 bases and J by 4 bases. Germline CDR1 SGHNT, CDR2 YYREEE (reference sequence). The CDR3 contains 14 residues. CDR3 in amino acids: CASRKTGGPTEAFF. In nucleotides, the CDR3 is TGTGCCAGCAGGAAGACAGGGGGCCCCACTGAAGCTTTCTTT.

This clone was seen more than once but under ten times. This rearrangement joins TRBV14 to TRBJ2-1; 12 bases match TRBD2. Germline values: CDR1 SGHDN, CDR2 FVKESK. V shed 5 bases and J 5 bases; nucleotides not matched to a gene: 13. This CDR3 comprises 18 residues. CDR3 residues: CASSVASLAGGWNNEQFF. The CDR3 DNA follows: TGTGCCAGCAGCGTAGCCTCACTAGCGGGAGGATGGAACAATGAGCAGTTCTTC.

The V call is TRBV5-1, the J call TRBJ2-1; TRBD2 is a possible D gene (6 bases). This CDR3 contains 15 residues. V lost 3 bases to trimming and J lost 0 bases, with 10 bases between them. Germline V gives CDR1 SGHRS, CDR2 YFSETQ. Here the CDR3 reads CASSYTGSSYNEQFF. The CDR3 DNA is TGCGCCAGCAGCTATACCGGGAGCTCCTACAATGAGCAGTTCTTC.

V and J are TRBV7-9 and TRBJ2-3; TRBD2 aligns across 11 bases. The V gene end was trimmed by 0 bases and the J gene end by 6 bases; junction bases not matched to a gene: 5. This CDR3 spans 16 amino acids. Germline loops: CDR1 SEHNR, CDR2 FQNEAQ (reference sequence). The CDR3 nucleotides are TGTGCCAGCAGCTTAGCTAGCGGGGGGGCGACTGATACGCAGTATTTT. Its protein product is CASSLASGGATDTQYF.

The chain recombines TRBV4-2 with TRBJ2-1; 9 nucleotides align to TRBD2. V gave up 1 base and J gave up 7 bases; unmatched junction bases: 17. This CDR3 spans 19 amino acids. The germline V gene encodes CDR1 LGHNA and CDR2 YNFKEQ. The DNA of the CDR3 is TGTGCCAGCAGCCAAGTTGGGCTAGCGGGAATCCAACTCGGTAATGAGCAGTTCTTC. It specifies CASSQVGLAGIQLGNEQFF.

The V call is TRBV13, the J call TRBJ2-1, with 11 bases lining up with TRBD2. Germline V gives CDR1 PRHDT, CDR2 FYEKMQ (reference sequence). CDR3 length equals 16 residues. The V gene end was trimmed by 3 bases and the J gene end by 4 bases; junction bases not matched to a gene: 5. The CDR3 is CASSFMTSGIYNEQFF. Written as DNA, the CDR3 is TGTGCCAGCAGCTTCATGACTAGCGGGATATACAATGAGCAGTTCTTC. The variable domain in full, with the rest retrieved from reference TRBV13 and TRBJ2-1, is AAGVIQSPRHLIKEKRETATLKCYPIPRHDTVYWYQQGPGQDPQFLISFYEKMQSDKGSIPDRFSAQQFSDYHSELNMSSLELGDSALYFCASSFMTSGIYNEQFFGPGTRLTVL.

This clone was picked up a small number of times. V gene TRBV5-1 combines with J gene TRBJ1-1, with D maybe TRBD1 (5 bases). The CDR3 loop spans 16 amino acids. The V end lost 1 base, the J end lost 1 base, and 14 bases lay between the germline ends. Germline CDR1 is SGHRS and CDR2 is YFSETQ. CDR3 loop: CASSLSPTDSNTEAFF. CDR3 DNA sequence: TGCGCCAGCAGCTTGTCTCCGACAGACTCGAACACTGAAGCTTTCTTT.

This clone was recorded a few times. CDR3 region: CASSFERTLSNQPQHF. The CDR3 DNA reads as TGTGCCAGCAGCTTCGAAAGGACACTTAGCAATCAGCCCCAGCATTTT. The V call is TRBV28, the J call TRBJ1-5; D is possibly TRBD1 (5 bases). Trimming left V 6 bases short and J 0 bases short, with 15 bases between. The CDR3 runs to 16 residues. CDR1 and CDR2 (germline): MDHEN, SYDVKM.

The J gene is TRBJ2-7, the V gene TRBV5-4, with 11 nucleotides matching TRBD1. Germline CDR1 SGHNT, CDR2 YYREEE (reference sequence). V shed 1 base and J 7 bases; nucleotides not matched to a gene: 10. The CDR3 loop spans 16 amino acids. The CDR3 DNA sequence: TGTGCCAGCAGCTTGCCGATCGCCGGGACAGGGGGTGAGCAGTACTTC. Its translation: CASSLPIAGTGGEQYF.

The rearrangement uses TRBV14 and TRBJ2-7, with TRBD1 identical over 9 bases. This CDR3 region has 17 residues. Germline CDR1 and CDR2: SGHDN and FVKESK. After removal of 1 base from V and 3 bases from J, the junction contained 10 bases not matched to a gene. DNA of the CDR3: TGTGCCAGCAGCCAAGGCGTCAGGACAGGGGCTGTCTACGAGCAGTACTTC. This encodes CASSQGVRTGAVYEQYF.

This rearrangement joins TRBV13 to TRBJ2-1; TRBD1 agrees at 7 bases. The CDR3 length is 15 residues. Germline CDR1 reads PRHDT; CDR2 reads FYEKMQ (reference sequence). V shed 3 bases and J 5 bases; nucleotides not matched to a gene: 7. The CDR3 bases are TGTGCCAGCAGCTTTTTACAGGGGCGGGACAATGAGCAGTTCTTC. Encoded protein: CASSFLQGRDNEQFF.

This rearrangement joins TRBV9 to TRBJ2-5; TRBD2 agrees at 11 bases. CDR1 is SGDLS, CDR2 YYNGEE, per germline. Trimming took 0 bases from V and 4 from J; bases not matched to a gene: 2. CDR3 length: 15 amino acids. As DNA, the CDR3 is TGTGCCAGCAGCGTAGCTAGCGGGAGGTCAGAGACCCAGTACTTC. Translating it yields CASSVASGRSETQYF.

This clone was observed a few times. V usage is TRBV19 and J usage is TRBJ2-2; 8 bases align to TRBD1. The CDR3 has 17 amino acids. The V gene end was trimmed by 0 bases and the J gene end by 1 base; junction bases not matched to a gene: 4. Germline V CDR1 and CDR2: LNHDA, SQIVND (reference sequence). The CDR3, as DNA: TGTGCCAGTAGTATAGATCCCGGACAGGGGAACACCGGGGAGCTGTTTTTT. Its translation is CASSIDPGQGNTGELFF.

The V and J genes are TRBV6-6 and TRBJ2-3; the match to TRBD2 covers 8 bases. The CDR3 has 15 amino acids. In germline, CDR1 is MNHNY, CDR2 SVGAGI (reference sequence). Unmatched junction bases numbered 9, after V lost 6 bases and J lost 4 bases. The CDR3 DNA reads TGTGCCAGCAGCCATCCGGGACTAGGGCCAGATACGCAGTATTTT. As protein: CASSHPGLGPDTQYF.